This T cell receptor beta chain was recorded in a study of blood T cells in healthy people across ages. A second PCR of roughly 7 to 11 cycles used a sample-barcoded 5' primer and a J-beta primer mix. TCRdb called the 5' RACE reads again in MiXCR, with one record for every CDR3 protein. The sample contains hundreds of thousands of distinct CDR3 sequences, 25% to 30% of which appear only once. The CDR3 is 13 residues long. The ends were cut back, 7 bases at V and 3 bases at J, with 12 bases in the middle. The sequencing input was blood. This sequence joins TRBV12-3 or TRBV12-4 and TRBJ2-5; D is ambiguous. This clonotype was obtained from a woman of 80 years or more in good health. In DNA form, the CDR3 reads TGTGCCAGCACCGTCGGCAGTAAAGAGACCCAGTACTTC. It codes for CASTVGSKETQYF.